The entry that follows covers one T cell receptor (beta chain) sequence. Its antigen is still unknown. Use of 60 Vbeta and 13 Jbeta primers characterized the PCR. Using immunoSEQ multiplex PCR, the repertoire was profiled, and TCRdb retains in-frame clones only, with some absent. Counted here are hundreds of thousands of clones, over 80% occurring once; the ten biggest clones make up roughly 0.66%. The source of the sample is a study of cytomegalovirus exposure and HLA in healthy donors. Study-level information: Among roughly 180 million T cells, an earlier analysis found 117 million unique TCR beta sequences. Points from the study as a whole: Within a later analysis, the majority of CMV-associated TCR beta chains appeared HLA-restricted. Rates of TCR association differed by HLA locus in a later analysis, with DRB1 highest and HLA-C lowest.

CDR3 length: 15 amino acids. Trimming took 7 bases from V and 0 from J; bases not matched to a gene: 8. The germline CDR1 and CDR2 sequences are SNHLY and FYNNEI. Sequenced: PBMCs. The clonotype comes from a boy between 2 and 15 years old in good health and CMV-seronegative. The rearrangement uses TRBV2 and TRBJ2-7, with TRBD1 identical over 8 bases. CDR3 in DNA: TGTGCCAGCATCCAGGACAGGGACTTCTCCTACGAGCAGTACTTC. Protein product: CASIQDRDFSYEQYF.